These 28 T cell receptor beta chains originate from one sample sequenced in a study of T cell repertoires in cytomegalovirus infection. TCRdb recomputed calls from the reads with MiXCR, one row per CDR3 protein. Of approximately 110,000 distinct CDR3 sequences listed, under 50% are singletons. No antigen has been identified for these receptors. The sequenced sample was CD8+ T cells from cultured PBMCs, obtained from culture after CMV antigen stimulation. Receptor source: a human donor in good health (CMV status not recorded). Some clones in this sample may be carry-over from other donors' samples.

This clonotype was detected ten times or more. The rearrangement uses TRBV20-1 and TRBJ1-5; no clear D gene. Germline-derived CDR1 and CDR2 are DFQATT and SNEGSKA (reference sequence). The CDR3 is made up of 14 amino acids. The V end was cut by 3 bases, the J end by 4 bases, with 13 bases between. CDR3 sequence (DNA): TGCAGTGCTAGGTCAGGACTACCTAATCAGCCCCAGCATTTT. It encodes CSARSGLPNQPQHF.

The chain links TRBV20-1 to TRBJ2-1; the D is unclear. The CDR3 runs 14 residues. CDR1 DFQATT and CDR2 SNEGSKA come from the germline V gene (reference sequence). Trimming took 3 bases from V and 2 from J, leaving 11 bases between them. The CDR3, as DNA: TGCAGTGCTAGTAACCTCGGTCCCTACAATGAGCAGTTCTTC. Protein product: CSASNLGPYNEQFF.

The chain has TRBV5-5 and TRBJ1-2; TRBD1 is a possible D gene (5 bases). CDR1 and CDR2 from the germline V gene are SGHKS and YYEKEE (reference sequence). The CDR3 has 15 amino acids. Trimming cost V 0 bases and J 6 bases, with 15 bases left between them. The DNA for the CDR3 is TGTGCCAGCAGCTTGGCCAGGGCAGGGCCCGATGGCTACACCTTC. It codes for CASSLARAGPDGYTF.

The chain combines TRBV4-1 with TRBJ2-7; D gene uncertain. Trimming took 4 bases from V and 4 from J, leaving 14 bases between them. The CDR3 is 14 amino acids. Germline V CDR1 and CDR2: MGHRA, YSYEKL. The CDR3, as DNA: TGCGCCAGCAGCCCTGGGTCCCAGACTTACGAGCAGTACTTC. It is translated as CASSPGSQTYEQYF.

A few counts support this clonotype. One junction end disagrees with the germline gene, perhaps due to a read error. This chain uses TRBV7-3 with TRBJ2-2, with D unresolved. The CDR3 sequence is 17 residues long. Germline V gene sequence: CDR1 SGHTA, CDR2 FQGTGA. The CDR3: CASSLYPETLNTGELFF. In nucleotides, the CDR3 is TGTGCAAGCAGCTTATATCCCGAAACCTTAAACACCGGGGAGCTGTTTTTT. The full variable domain, in which reference TRBV7-3 and TRBJ2-2 provide the parts outside the CDR3, is GAGVSQTPSNKVTEKGKYVELRCDPISGHTALYWYRQSLGQGPEFLIYFQGTGAADDSGLPNDRFFAVRPEGSVSTLKIQRTERGDSAVYLCASSLYPETLNTGELFFGEGSRLTVL.

The chain is built from TRBV12-3 or TRBV12-4 and TRBJ1-1; D remains ambiguous. This CDR3 spans 14 amino acids. Trimming shortened V by 7 bases and J by 1 base, and 13 bases separated the two germline ends. The CDR3 loop reads CASTPILKNTEAFF. The CDR3 nucleotides read TGTGCCAGCACCCCGATTTTAAAGAACACTGAAGCTTTCTTT.

This clonotype has only a few counts. CDR3 region: CASSLRAGFYQETQYF. CDR3 sequence (DNA): TGTGCCAGCAGTTTAAGGGCAGGGTTTTACCAAGAGACCCAGTACTTC. The genes are TRBV28 and TRBJ2-5, with D possibly TRBD1 on 5 matching bases. Trimming shortened V by 2 bases and J by 0 bases, and 13 bases separated the two germline ends. This CDR3 contains 16 residues. The V gene's germline CDR1 is MDHEN and CDR2 SYDVKM.

The CDR3 loop reads CASSRDMSYNEQFF. Here the CDR3 DNA reads TGTGCCAGCAGTAGGGACATGTCCTACAATGAGCAGTTCTTC. The V call is TRBV28, the J call TRBJ2-1; TRBD1 might be the D (6 bases). The germline CDR1 and CDR2 sequences are MDHEN and SYDVKM. The CDR3 extends over 14 amino acids. V lost 5 bases, J lost 1 base, and 9 bases lay in between.

This clonotype has only one observation. The chain recombines TRBV12-3 or TRBV12-4 with TRBJ1-1; D gene ambiguous. CDR3 length: 13 residues. Trimming cost V 5 bases and J 4 bases, with 11 bases left between them. The CDR3 nucleotides are TGTGCCAGCAGTCCCCTTGTAGGCACTGAAGCTTTCTTT. Protein: CASSPLVGTEAFF.

This clonotype occurred a few times. The chain uses TRBV3-1 and TRBJ2-1; 13 bases are a match to TRBD2. The CDR3 sequence is 15 residues long. Trimming at V came to 5 bases and at J to 10 bases, leaving 8 bases not matched to a gene. CDR1 and CDR2 (germline): LGHDT, YNNKEL (reference sequence). The CDR3 here is CASSARLAGGREQFF. CDR3 in DNA: TGTGCCAGCAGCGCCCGACTAGCGGGGGGACGGGAGCAGTTCTTC.

This clonotype was found many times. The V gene is TRBV7-6, the J gene TRBJ2-3; D may correspond to TRBD1 or TRBD2 (6 bases each). Trimming stripped 4 bases from V and 5 bases from J, with 19 bases between. The CDR3 is made up of 16 amino acids. The germline CDR1 and CDR2 sequences are SGHVS and FNYEAQ. CDR3 protein: CASSSPIGGPGDTQYF. CDR3 sequence (DNA): TGTGCCAGCAGCTCCCCGATAGGGGGGCCGGGAGATACGCAGTATTTT.

V and J are TRBV11-2 and TRBJ2-2; D is ambiguous. V was shortened by 1 base and J by 4 bases, with 10 bases between the two germline ends. This CDR3 is 15 amino acids long. CDR1 is SGHAT, CDR2 FQNNGV, per germline. CDR3 sequence: CASSLGAFGTGELFF. DNA for the CDR3: TGTGCCAGCAGCTTAGGGGCCTTTGGCACCGGGGAGCTGTTTTTT. The full variable domain, in which reference TRBV11-2 and TRBJ2-2 provide the parts outside the CDR3, is EAGVAQSPRYKIIEKRQSVAFWCNPISGHATLYWYQQILGQGPKLLIQFQNNGVVDDSQLPKDRFSAERLKGVDSTLKIQPAKLEDSAVYLCASSLGAFGTGELFFGEGSRLTVL.

This clonotype showed up many times. The V call is TRBV6-6, the J call TRBJ1-1; D is undetermined. The CDR3 sequence is 11 residues long. Looked up from germline, CDR1 is MNHNY and CDR2 is SVGAGI (reference sequence). Trimming pared 5 bases from V and 12 bases from J, leaving 13 bases between. In DNA, the CDR3 is TGTGCCAGCAGTACAACAGAAATAACTTTCTTT. The encoded protein is CASSTTEITFF.

This clonotype was counted only a few times. The J gene is TRBJ2-1, the V gene TRBV7-6; D not certain. Trimming stripped 1 base from V and 4 bases from J, with 14 bases between. The CDR3 covers 16 residues. From germline, CDR1 is SGHVS and CDR2 FNYEAQ. The CDR3 nucleotides read TGTGCCAGCAGCTTAGAGGCCACGCCCGTTTACAATGAGCAGTTCTTC. It yields the protein CASSLEATPVYNEQFF. Based on the CDR3 plus reference TRBV7-6 and TRBJ2-1, the full variable domain is GAGVSQSPRYKVTKRGQDVALRCDPISGHVSLYWYRQALGQGPEFLTYFNYEAQQDKSGLPNDRFSAERPEGSISTLTIQRTEQRDSAMYRCASSLEATPVYNEQFFGPGTRLTVL.

The chain links TRBV20-1 to TRBJ1-1, with D maybe TRBD1 (5 bases). The CDR3 contains 17 residues. Germline V gene sequence: CDR1 DFQATT, CDR2 SNEGSKA (reference sequence). V dropped 3 bases and J dropped 0 bases, with 20 bases sitting between them. The CDR3 loop is CSASSRDLPRLNTEAFF. CDR3 coding DNA: TGCAGTGCTAGCTCCAGGGATCTTCCTCGGTTGAACACTGAAGCTTTCTTT.

Details on this clonotype: A much larger clone differs by one base, so this may be a read error. The chain is built from TRBV7-8 and TRBJ2-2, with D hard to call. Germline V gene lookup returns CDR1 SGHVS and CDR2 FQNEAQ. This CDR3 contains 16 residues. CDR3: CARSLDPPQNTGELFF. CDR3 in DNA: TGTGCCAGAAGCTTAGACCCCCCACAGAACACCGGGGAGCTGTTTTTT.

The chain links TRBV10-3 to TRBJ2-5; maybe TRBD2 (6 bases). Germline V lookup: CDR1 ENHRY, CDR2 SYGVKD. CDR3 length equals 14 residues. The germline V and J ends were trimmed by 0 bases and 4 bases, with 9 bases remaining between them. The CDR3 sequence is CAISESQGGETQYF. Written as DNA, the CDR3 is TGTGCCATCAGTGAGTCCCAGGGAGGAGAGACCCAGTACTTC.

This clonotype has at least ten counts. This chain links TRBV12-3 or TRBV12-4 with TRBJ2-7; D remains ambiguous. The CDR3 runs to 15 residues. V was cut by 2 bases and J by 3 bases, with 14 bases left in between. Here the CDR3 DNA reads TGTGCCAGCAGTTTAACCGACGAATCGAGCTACGAGCAGTACTTC. It specifies CASSLTDESSYEQYF.

This sequence joins TRBV7-9 and TRBJ2-1; D is ambiguous. In germline, CDR1 is SEHNR, CDR2 FQNEAQ (reference sequence). Trimming cost V 7 bases and J 6 bases, with 19 bases left between them. There are 15 residues in the CDR3. The CDR3 loop reads CASTPAASPANEQFF. The CDR3 region has the DNA TGTGCCAGCACCCCGGCCGCTAGTCCCGCCAATGAGCAGTTCTTC.

This clonotype is a singleton in its sample. This CDR3 reads CASSFRQGEETQYF. DNA for the CDR3: TGTGCCAGCAGTTTTCGTCAGGGCGAAGAGACCCAGTACTTC. The J gene is TRBJ2-5, the V gene TRBV28; tentative D call: TRBD1 (5 bases). Germline CDR1 MDHEN, CDR2 SYDVKM. Trimming took off 3 bases at V and 3 bases at J, with 11 bases between the two ends. This CDR3 has 14 residues.

This clonotype was seen at least ten times. The chain has TRBV20-1 and TRBJ2-1; weak D call: TRBD1 (6 bases). CDR1 DFQATT and CDR2 SNEGSKA come from the germline V gene (reference sequence). V gave up 1 base and J gave up 3 bases, with 13 bases separating them. The length of the CDR3 is 15 residues. The chain's CDR3 is CSARVVGQDYNEQFF. Here the CDR3 DNA reads TGCAGTGCTAGAGTTGTGGGACAAGACTACAATGAGCAGTTCTTC.

This rearrangement joins TRBV11-2 to TRBJ2-7; D gene uncertain. The V and J ends lost 3 bases and 2 bases respectively, with 11 bases between them. The CDR3 loop spans 14 amino acids. The germline V gene encodes CDR1 SGHAT and CDR2 FQNNGV. The CDR3 DNA reads TGTGCCAGCAGCTTCGGTCAGTTCACCTACGAGCAGTACTTC. It is translated as CASSFGQFTYEQYF.

The rearrangement links TRBV14 to TRBJ2-1, with 10 bases lining up with TRBD1. The CDR3 loop spans 15 amino acids. J lost 6 bases, V lost 6 bases, and 8 bases had no gene match. Looked up from germline, CDR1 is SGHDN and CDR2 is FVKESK. Here the CDR3 DNA reads TGTGCCAGCAGACCCTTCGGACAGGGGGTCAATGAGCAGTTCTTC. Protein sequence: CASRPFGQGVNEQFF.

V and J are TRBV6-1 and TRBJ2-7; D gene uncertain. Trimming took off 3 bases at V and 0 bases at J, with 6 bases between the two ends. The V gene's germline CDR1 is MNHNS and CDR2 SASEGT. The CDR3 spans 13 residues. CDR3 sequence (DNA): TGTGCCAGCAGTGAGACGGTCTCCTACGAGCAGTACTTC. Translating it yields CASSETVSYEQYF.

The V call is TRBV6-2 or TRBV6-3, the J call TRBJ2-1; 9 positions match TRBD2. Germline V lookup: CDR1 MNHEY, CDR2 SVGEGT. CDR3 length: 15 amino acids. The junction had 8 bases not matched to a gene; V was cut back by 2 bases and J by 9 bases. This CDR3 reads CASSYASGDPAEQFF. The CDR3 DNA sequence: TGTGCCAGCAGTTACGCTAGCGGGGACCCCGCTGAGCAGTTCTTC.

The gene calls are TRBV7-2 and TRBJ2-7; D may correspond to TRBD1 or TRBD2 (5 bases each). The CDR3 is 14 residues long. The V end lost 0 bases, the J end lost 5 bases, and 11 bases lay between the germline ends. Germline loops: CDR1 SGHTA, CDR2 FQGNSA. The CDR3 region has the DNA TGTGCCAGCAGCTTAGCGGGGGTAGGACACGAGCAGTACTTC. As protein: CASSLAGVGHEQYF.

This clonotype has just a few counts. V gene TRBV7-8 combines with J gene TRBJ1-1, with D unclear. V was cut by 5 bases and J by 8 bases, with 15 bases left in between. This CDR3 is built from 13 residues. In germline, CDR1 is SGHVS, CDR2 FQNEAQ. This CDR3 is CASSGREEKEAFF. The CDR3 DNA follows: TGTGCCAGCAGCGGTCGTGAGGAGAAGGAAGCTTTCTTT.

The DNA of the CDR3 is TGTGCCAGCAGCTTGACCGGGACCGATCTATCCGAGCAGTACTTC. Translating gives CASSLTGTDLSEQYF. The chain has TRBV7-6 and TRBJ2-7; D might be TRBD1 or TRBD2, each matching 5 bases. This CDR3 is built from 15 residues. V shed 3 bases and J shed 6 bases, with 18 bases lying between them. Germline-derived CDR1 and CDR2 are SGHVS and FNYEAQ.